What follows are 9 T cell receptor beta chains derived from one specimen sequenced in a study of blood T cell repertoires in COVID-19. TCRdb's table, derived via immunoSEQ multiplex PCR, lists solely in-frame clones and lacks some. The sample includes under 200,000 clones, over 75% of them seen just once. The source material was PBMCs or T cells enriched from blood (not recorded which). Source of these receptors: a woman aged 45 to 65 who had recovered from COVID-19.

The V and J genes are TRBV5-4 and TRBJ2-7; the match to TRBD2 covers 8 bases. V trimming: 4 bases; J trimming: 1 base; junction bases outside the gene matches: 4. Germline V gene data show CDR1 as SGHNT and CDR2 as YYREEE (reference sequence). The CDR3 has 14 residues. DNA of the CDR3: TGTGCCAGCAGCCCCCGGGGGGGGTCCTACGAGCAGTACTTC. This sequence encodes CASSPRGGSYEQYF.

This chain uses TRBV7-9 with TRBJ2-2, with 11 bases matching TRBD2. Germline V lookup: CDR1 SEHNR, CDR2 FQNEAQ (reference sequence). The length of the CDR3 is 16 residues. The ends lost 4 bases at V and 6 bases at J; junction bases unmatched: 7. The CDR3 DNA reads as TGTGCCAGCAGCTATCTTCTAGCGGGAGGCTCCGGGGAGCTGTTTTTT. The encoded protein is CASSYLLAGGSGELFF.

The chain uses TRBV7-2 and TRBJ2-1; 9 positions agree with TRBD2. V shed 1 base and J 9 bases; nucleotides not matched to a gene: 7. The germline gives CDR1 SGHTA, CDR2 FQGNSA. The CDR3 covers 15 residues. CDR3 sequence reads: CASSLGSSGKGEQFF. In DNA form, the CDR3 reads TGTGCCAGCAGCTTAGGTTCTAGCGGGAAGGGTGAGCAGTTCTTC.

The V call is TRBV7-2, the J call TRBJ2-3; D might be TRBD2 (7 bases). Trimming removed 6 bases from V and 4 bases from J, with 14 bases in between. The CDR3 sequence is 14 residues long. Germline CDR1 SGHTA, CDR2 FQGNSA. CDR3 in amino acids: CASSLGRGADTQYF. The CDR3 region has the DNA TGTGCCAGCAGTCTTGGGAGGGGGGCAGATACGCAGTATTTT.

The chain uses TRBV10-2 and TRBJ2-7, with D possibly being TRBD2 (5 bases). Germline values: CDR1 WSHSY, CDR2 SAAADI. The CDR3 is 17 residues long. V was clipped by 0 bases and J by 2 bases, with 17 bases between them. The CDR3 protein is CASSESGIGNRAYEQYF. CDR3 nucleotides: TGCGCCAGCAGTGAGTCAGGAATCGGGAACCGGGCCTACGAGCAGTACTTC.

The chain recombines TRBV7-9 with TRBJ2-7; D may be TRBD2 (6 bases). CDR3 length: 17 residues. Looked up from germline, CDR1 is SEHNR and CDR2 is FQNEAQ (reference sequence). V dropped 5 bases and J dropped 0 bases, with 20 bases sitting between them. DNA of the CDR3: TGTGCCAGCAGCGGCTCGGAGGGGCGCAGGCACTCCTACGAGCAGTACTTC. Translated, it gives CASSGSEGRRHSYEQYF.

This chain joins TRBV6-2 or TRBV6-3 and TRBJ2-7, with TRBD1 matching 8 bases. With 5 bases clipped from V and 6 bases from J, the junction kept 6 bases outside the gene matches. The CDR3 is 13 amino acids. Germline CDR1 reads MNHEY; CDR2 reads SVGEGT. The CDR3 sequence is CASSPDRVGEQYF. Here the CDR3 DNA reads TGTGCCAGCAGTCCGGACAGGGTAGGCGAGCAGTACTTC.

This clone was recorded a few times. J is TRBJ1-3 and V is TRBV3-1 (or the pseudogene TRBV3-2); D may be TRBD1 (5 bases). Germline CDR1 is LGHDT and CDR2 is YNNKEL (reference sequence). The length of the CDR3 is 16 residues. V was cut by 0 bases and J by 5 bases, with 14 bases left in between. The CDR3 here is CASSQDKAGRRNTIYF. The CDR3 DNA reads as TGTGCCAGCAGCCAAGATAAGGCAGGGCGGCGAAACACCATATATTTT.

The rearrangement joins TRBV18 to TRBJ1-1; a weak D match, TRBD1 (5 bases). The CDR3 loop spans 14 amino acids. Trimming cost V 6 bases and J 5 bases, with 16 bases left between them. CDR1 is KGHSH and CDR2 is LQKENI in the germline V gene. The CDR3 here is CASSSRVSDTEAFF. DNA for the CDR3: TGTGCCAGCTCTTCCAGGGTGTCGGATACTGAAGCTTTCTTT.